These 15 T cell receptor beta chains originate from one sample sequenced in a study of T cells expressing NK-cell markers. TCRdb re-analyzed the 5' RACE reads; it lists each CDR3 protein once, without DNA. The sample table sets out about 460,000 distinct CDR3 sequences. Specimen: blood T cells: a sorted CD56 or NKG2C T cell subset, CD4+ or CD8+ T cells, or bulk PBMC T cells (not recorded which). Receptor source: a woman aged 50 to 65 in good health.

The CDR3 spells CASRGVGYKTYEQYF. This sequence joins TRBV27 and TRBJ2-7. The CDR3 runs to 15 residues. Germline V gene sequence: CDR1 MNHEY, CDR2 SMNVEV (reference sequence).

The V and J genes are TRBV27 and TRBJ2-3; the D call of TRBD2 rests on TCRdb alone, since no DNA is present to check it. The CDR3 spans 20 residues. Per germline, CDR1 MNHEY and CDR2 SMNVEV (reference sequence). CDR3 sequence reads: CASSPVTWARTSGQSDTQYF.

The rearrangement uses TRBV4-2 and TRBJ2-1; as DNA is missing, the TRBD2 call by TCRdb cannot be tested. Germline assignment: CDR1 LGHNA and CDR2 YNFKEQ. This CDR3 is built from 15 residues. The chain's CDR3 is CASSQSGREHNEQFF.

The chain is built from TRBV19 and TRBJ1-1. The germline V gene encodes CDR1 LNHDA and CDR2 SQIVND (reference sequence). CDR3 size: 15 residues. The CDR3 sequence: CASRQRENGNTEAFF.

The rearrangement uses TRBV3-1 and TRBJ2-2; lacking DNA, the TRBD1 call made by TCRdb goes unchecked. Germline CDR1 and CDR2: LGHDT and YNNKEL (reference sequence). The length of the CDR3 is 14 residues. CDR3 residues: CASSPLGVSGELFF.

CDR3 loop: CASSISPRGPGQENQPQHF. The chain joins TRBV21-1 to TRBJ1-5; with no DNA, the TCRdb D assignment of TRBD1 cannot be verified. TRBV21-1 counts as a pseudogene. The CDR3 is 19 residues long.

The chain employs TRBV10-1 and TRBJ1-4; without DNA, the TCRdb call of TRBD1 cannot be checked. Germline assignment: CDR1 WNHNN and CDR2 SYGVQD (reference sequence). This CDR3 is built from 14 residues. The CDR3 protein is CASKRGDCNEKLFF.

Here the CDR3 reads CASSYSGQANTEAFF. The chain has TRBV6-5 and TRBJ1-1; absent DNA, TCRdb's TRBD1 call cannot be checked. The CDR3 covers 15 residues. Germline V gene data show CDR1 as MNHEY and CDR2 as SVGAGI.

The chain employs TRBV6-5 and TRBJ2-3; TCRdb picks TRBD2, but there is no DNA to check that call. The CDR3 totals 15 residues. Germline CDR1 and CDR2: MNHEY and SVGAGI. This CDR3 reads CASGLGGASTDTQYF.

The gene calls are TRBV29-1 and TRBJ2-1; TCRdb's D call of TRBD2 is untestable without DNA. Looked up from germline, CDR1 is SQVTM and CDR2 is ANQGSEA. The CDR3 is 15 residues long. The CDR3 protein is CSVEGRTSGMNEQFF.

V and J are TRBV7-9 and TRBJ2-4; lacking DNA, the TRBD1 call made by TCRdb goes unchecked. CDR3 size: 15 residues. CDR1 and CDR2 (germline): SEHNR, FQNEAQ (reference sequence). The CDR3 reads CASSFKTGDENIQYF. Full variable domain (remainder filled in from reference TRBV7-9 and TRBJ2-4): DTGVSQNPRHKITKRGQNVTFRCDPISEHNRLYWYRQTLGQGPEFLTYFQNEAQLEKSRLLSDRFSAERPKGSFSTLEIQRTEQGDSAMYLCASSFKTGDENIQYFGAGTRLSVL.

The V gene is TRBV11-3, the J gene TRBJ2-3; there is no DNA to check the TCRdb D call of TRBD2. The CDR3 contains 14 residues. Per germline, CDR1 SGHNT and CDR2 YENEEA. CDR3 sequence: CASSPGTLSDTQYF.

The V call is TRBV4-2, the J call TRBJ2-7; without DNA, the TCRdb call of TRBD2 cannot be checked. The V gene's germline CDR1 is LGHNA and CDR2 YNFKEQ. The CDR3 loop spans 15 amino acids. CDR3: CASSLAGTTSYEQYF.

J is TRBJ2-6 and V is TRBV24-1; TCRdb returns TRBD1, unconfirmable since there is no DNA. The CDR3 runs to 17 residues. In germline, CDR1 is KGHDR, CDR2 SFDVKD. CDR3 in amino acids: CATSETGPRSGANVLTF.

The CDR3 reads CASSLTSGERYEQFF. The V call is TRBV12-3 or TRBV12-4, the J call TRBJ2-1; TCRdb outputs TRBD2, but without DNA this stays unchecked. The CDR3 has 15 residues.